The T cell receptor beta chain described here comes from a study of control samples from healthy donors and cancer patients. Comment on this clone: This sample includes further DNA sequences coding for the same CDR3.

The CDR3 has 13 residues. The J segment lost 8 bases and the V segment lost 4 bases, leaving 3 bases of the junction unmatched. Profiled with immunoSEQ multiplex PCR; TCRdb holds only in-frame clones, not every one. Of about 82,000 clones listed, around 87% are singletons. The chain is built from TRBV12-3 or TRBV12-4 and TRBJ1-2, with 11 bases fitting TRBD1. The sequence derives from a man between 50 and 59 years old in good health. Sequencing used blood. The CDR3 sequence is CASSWGQGDGYTF. In nucleotides, the CDR3 is TGTGCCAGCAGTTGGGGACAGGGGGACGGCTACACCTTC.